The rows below give T cell receptor beta chains drawn from one sample of a study of shared clonotypes between healthy human individuals. The protocol was immunoSEQ multiplex PCR, while the TCRdb copy is restricted to in-frame clones and leaves out a portion. The table includes more than 450,000 clones, 60% to 85% detected once. Sequencing was performed on PBMCs. Source of these receptors: a woman aged 40 to 50 in good health. Some clones in this sample may be carry-over from other donors' samples. CDR3s include the opening cysteine and the closing phenylalanine or tryptophan. Fields, in order: D gene, clone size, J gene, V gene, CDR3 DNA, CDR3 protein. The D gene is left open where the match is weak. Where a row states a size, it is once, few, many or the class of an expanded clone; other rows omit it.

D: -; size: -; J: TRBJ1-1; V: TRBV10-3; DNA: TGTGCCATCAGTGATGGAGATGACCGCCCGGGAGCTTTCTTT; CDR3: CAISDGDDRPGAFF
D: -; size: -; J: TRBJ2-7; V: TRBV5-5; DNA: TGTGCCAGCAGCTTAGGGGGGGCGCTTAACTACGAGCAGTACTTC; CDR3: CASSLGGALNYEQYF
D: -; size: -; J: TRBJ2-1; V: TRBV5-4; DNA: TGTGCCAGCAGCATACCCGGGAGAGCAGCGAGGGAGCAGTTCTTC; CDR3: CASSIPGRAAREQFF
D: -; size: -; J: TRBJ2-2; V: TRBV7-9; DNA: TGTGCCAGCAGCTTAGTCCCAGAGAACACCGGGGAGCTGTTTTTT; CDR3: CASSLVPENTGELFF
D: -; size: -; J: TRBJ2-1; V: TRBV29-1; DNA: TGCAGCGTCTCTAAGGGAGAGGAGCAGTTCTTC; CDR3: CSVSKGEEQFF
D: -; size: -; J: TRBJ1-5; V: TRBV6-1; DNA: TGTGCCAGCCTCGGCGGGGGAGGCCAGCCCCAGCATTTT; CDR3: CASLGGGGQPQHF
D: -; size: few; J: TRBJ1-1; V: TRBV4-1; DNA: TGCGCCAGCAGCCTTAGCCAGGGGAGGGAGACTGAAGCTTTCTTT; CDR3: CASSLSQGRETEAFF
D: TRBD1; size: -; J: TRBJ1-1; V: TRBV5-5; DNA: TGTGCCAGCAGCTTCGACAGGGTCTTCACTGAAGCTTTCTTT; CDR3: CASSFDRVFTEAFF
D: -; size: -; J: TRBJ2-1; V: TRBV7-8; DNA: TGTGCCAGCAGCTTAGTTTGGACTACCCTATACAATGAGCAGTTCTTC; CDR3: CASSLVWTTLYNEQFF
D: -; size: -; J: TRBJ2-5; V: TRBV15; DNA: TGTGCCACCAGCAGAGATAAACTAGCTCAAGAGACCCAGTACTTC; CDR3: CATSRDKLAQETQYF
D: -; size: few; J: TRBJ2-5; V: TRBV7-9; DNA: TGTGCCAGCAGCAGGGAGGAGGAGACCCAGTACTTC; CDR3: CASSREEETQYF
D: -; size: -; J: TRBJ2-1; V: TRBV4-1; DNA: TGCGCCAGCAGCCAAACGGGAGCTGATGCCGGAGGAGAGCAGTTCTTC; CDR3: CASSQTGADAGGEQFF
D: -; size: -; J: TRBJ1-1; V: TRBV6-5; DNA: TGTGCCAGCAGTTATTTCGAGGGCACTGAAGCTTTCTTT; CDR3: CASSYFEGTEAFF
D: -; size: -; J: TRBJ1-2; V: TRBV4-3; DNA: TGCGCCAGCAGCCAGTCGTGGGGCAGCGCCAACAACAACTATGGCTACACCTTC; CDR3: CASSQSWGSANNNYGYTF
D: -; size: -; J: TRBJ2-7; V: TRBV19; DNA: TGTGCCAGTACCCCGGGCCAAACCTACGAGCAGTACTTC; CDR3: CASTPGQTYEQYF
D: -; size: -; J: TRBJ1-5; V: TRBV7-2; DNA: TGTGCCAGCAGCACCGGATTAGATCAGCCCCAGCATTTT; CDR3: CASSTGLDQPQHF
D: -; size: once; J: TRBJ1-4; V: TRBV10-3; DNA: TGTGCCATCAGCTCCGCGACAGGCATTAATGAAAAACTGTTTTTT; CDR3: CAISSATGINEKLFF
D: TRBD1; size: many; J: TRBJ2-2; V: TRBV5-4; DNA: TGTGCCAGCAGCTTGGGGTTCGGGACAGGATCGAACACCGGGGAGCTGTTTTTT; CDR3: CASSLGFGTGSNTGELFF
D: TRBD2; size: -; J: TRBJ2-1; V: TRBV27; DNA: TGTGCCAGCAGTACCCGGACTAGCGGGAACCTCAATGAGCAGTTCTTC; CDR3: CASSTRTSGNLNEQFF
D: -; size: -; J: TRBJ2-7; V: TRBV7-2; DNA: TGTGCCAGCAGCTTAGGATTGACGCATTACGAGCAGTACTTC; CDR3: CASSLGLTHYEQYF
D: TRBD2; size: -; J: TRBJ2-7; V: TRBV7-9; DNA: TGTGCCAGCAGCTTATGGTCTACTAGCGTCTCCTACGAGCAGTACTTC; CDR3: CASSLWSTSVSYEQYF
D: -; size: -; J: TRBJ1-5; V: TRBV30; DNA: TGTGCCTGGAGTGTAGGAATCCGTGGGGGCAAGCCCCAGCATTTT; CDR3: CAWSVGIRGGKPQHF
D: -; size: -; J: TRBJ2-6; V: TRBV7-3; DNA: TGTGCCAGCAGCTCGGGCCGTTTCTCTGGGGCCAACGTCCTGACTTTC; CDR3: CASSSGRFSGANVLTF
D: -; size: -; J: TRBJ2-2; V: TRBV21-1; DNA: TGTGCCAGCAGCAAGAGGGCTCCAAACACCGGGGAGCTGTTTTTT; CDR3: CASSKRAPNTGELFF
D: -; size: -; J: TRBJ1-4; V: TRBV19; DNA: TGTGCCAGTAGTACGCTAACAGGGACTAATGAAAAACTGTTTTTT; CDR3: CASSTLTGTNEKLFF
D: -; size: once; J: TRBJ1-2; V: TRBV5-1; DNA: TGCGCCAGCAGCTTGGGAGTTCTCGGTGATGGCTACACCTTC; CDR3: CASSLGVLGDGYTF
D: TRBD1; size: -; J: TRBJ2-5; V: TRBV6-1; DNA: TGTGCCAGCAGTGATTGGACAGGGCGGGAGACCCAGTACTTC; CDR3: CASSDWTGRETQYF
D: TRBD1; size: -; J: TRBJ2-1; V: TRBV5-1; DNA: TGCGCCAGCAGCCCCGGGACAGGGGCGTACAATGAGCAGTTCTTC; CDR3: CASSPGTGAYNEQFF
D: -; size: -; J: TRBJ1-1; V: TRBV19; DNA: TGTGCCAGTAGTATCCGCCCAGGCCTCACTGAAGCTTTCTTT; CDR3: CASSIRPGLTEAFF
D: TRBD1; size: -; J: TRBJ2-7; V: TRBV5-1; DNA: TGCGCCAGCAGCTCGGGCGGCGGGACAGGGGTCTGGGAGCAGTACTTC; CDR3: CASSSGGGTGVWEQYF
D: TRBD2; size: -; J: TRBJ2-7; V: TRBV28; DNA: TGTGCCAGCAGCGCTAGCGGAACCTACGAGCAGTACTTC; CDR3: CASSASGTYEQYF
D: -; size: -; J: TRBJ1-1; V: TRBV6-1; DNA: TGTGCCAGCGGCTACGGGGGGAACACTGAAGCTTTCTTT; CDR3: CASGYGGNTEAFF
D: -; size: -; J: TRBJ2-5; V: TRBV7-2; DNA: TGTGCCAGCAGTCCTCAGAGGGGGGAACAAGAGACCCAGTACTTC; CDR3: CASSPQRGEQETQYF
D: TRBD2; size: -; J: TRBJ2-7; V: TRBV7-2; DNA: TGTGCCAGCAGCTTAGGGGGACCGGGGGGCTACGAGCAGTACTTC; CDR3: CASSLGGPGGYEQYF
D: -; size: -; J: TRBJ2-2; V: TRBV10-3; DNA: TGTGCCATCAGTGAGGGGGCGGGACAGAACACCGGGGAGCTGTTTTTT; CDR3: CAISEGAGQNTGELFF
D: -; size: -; J: TRBJ1-3; V: TRBV19; DNA: TGTGCCAGTAGTTCCTCCGATATGACTGGAAACACCATATATTTT; CDR3: CASSSSDMTGNTIYF
D: TRBD2; size: -; J: TRBJ2-3; V: TRBV5-4; DNA: TGTGCCAGCAGCAGAGGGACTAGCGGGAGTACAGATACGCAGTATTTT; CDR3: CASSRGTSGSTDTQYF
D: -; size: many; J: TRBJ2-3; V: TRBV30; DNA: TGTGCCTGGAGTAGCACCACAGATACGCAGTATTTT; CDR3: CAWSSTTDTQYF
D: TRBD2; size: few; J: TRBJ2-5; V: TRBV7-3; DNA: TGTGCCAGCCCGAAGCACGGCGGGAGGGCTGAGACCCAGTACTTC; CDR3: CASPKHGGRAETQYF
D: -; size: -; J: TRBJ1-1; V: TRBV7-3; DNA: TGTGCCAGCAGCTTAATCGGTGGGGGGCTGGGAACTGAAGCTTTCTTT; CDR3: CASSLIGGGLGTEAFF
D: -; size: -; J: TRBJ2-2; V: TRBV14; DNA: TGTGCTAGCAGCCAATCAAATTCGGCAGGCGCGAACACCGGGGAGCTGTTTTTT; CDR3: CASSQSNSAGANTGELFF
D: TRBD1; size: -; J: TRBJ2-7; V: TRBV30; DNA: TGTGCCTGGATCCGGGACAGCAGCGAGCAGTACTTC; CDR3: CAWIRDSSEQYF
D: TRBD1; size: few; J: TRBJ2-2; V: TRBV15; DNA: TGTGCCACCAGCCAGCAGAGGTGGGGGACTGCAGGGGGCTCCGGGGAGCTGTTTTTT; CDR3: CATSQQRWGTAGGSGELFF
D: TRBD1; size: -; J: TRBJ1-2; V: TRBV10-2; DNA: TGCGCCAGCAGTGAGGGACGGACAGGGGGCGGCTACACCTTC; CDR3: CASSEGRTGGGYTF
D: -; size: -; J: TRBJ2-3; V: TRBV6-1; DNA: TGTGCCAGCAGTGAAGCCTTGGTGGGGGGCACAGATACGCAGTATTTT; CDR3: CASSEALVGGTDTQYF
D: TRBD1; size: -; J: TRBJ1-6; V: TRBV9; DNA: TGTGCCAGCAGCGCGGGACAGGGTTATTCACCCCTCCACTTT; CDR3: CASSAGQGYSPLHF
D: -; size: -; J: TRBJ2-1; V: TRBV29-1; DNA: TGCAGCGTTGTTGAGGGTAGGGGCTCCTACAATGAGCAGTTCTTC; CDR3: CSVVEGRGSYNEQFF
D: TRBD1; size: few; J: TRBJ1-2; V: TRBV7-9; DNA: TGTGCCAGCAGCTCCACACAGGGGAGCTATGGCTACACCTTC; CDR3: CASSSTQGSYGYTF
D: -; size: -; J: TRBJ1-2; V: TRBV15; DNA: TGTGCCACCAGCACCTACGGGGGAAGGGGTGAAGGCTACACCTTC; CDR3: CATSTYGGRGEGYTF
D: TRBD1; size: -; J: TRBJ2-3; V: TRBV4-3; DNA: TGCGCCAGCAGCCAGAGCTCGAGCCGACAGGGCCGCACAGATACGCAGTATTTT; CDR3: CASSQSSSRQGRTDTQYF
D: -; size: -; J: TRBJ2-1; V: TRBV5-1; DNA: TGCGCCAGCAGCCTTGTGGGGACCCTCGGGAGTTACAATGAGCAGTTCTTC; CDR3: CASSLVGTLGSYNEQFF
D: TRBD1; size: -; J: TRBJ1-1; V: TRBV6-5; DNA: TGTGCCAGCAGGATCACGGGACAGGGGGCTGTTGAAGCTTTCTTT; CDR3: CASRITGQGAVEAFF